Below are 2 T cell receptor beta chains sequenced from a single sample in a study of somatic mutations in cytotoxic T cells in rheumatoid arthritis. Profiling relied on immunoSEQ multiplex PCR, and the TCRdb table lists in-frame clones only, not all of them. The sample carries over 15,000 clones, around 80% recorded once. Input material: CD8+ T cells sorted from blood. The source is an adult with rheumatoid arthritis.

CDR3 sequence: CASSTGLAGGVDYEQYF. In nucleotides, the CDR3 is TGCGCCAGCTCCACCGGACTAGCGGGGGGAGTAGATTACGAGCAGTACTTC. This sequence joins TRBV5-1 and TRBJ2-7; 14 bases line up with TRBD2. Germline CDR1 is SGHRS and CDR2 is YFSETQ. V shed 7 bases, J shed 4 bases, and the junction held 13 bases outside the gene matches. This CDR3 is 17 amino acids long.

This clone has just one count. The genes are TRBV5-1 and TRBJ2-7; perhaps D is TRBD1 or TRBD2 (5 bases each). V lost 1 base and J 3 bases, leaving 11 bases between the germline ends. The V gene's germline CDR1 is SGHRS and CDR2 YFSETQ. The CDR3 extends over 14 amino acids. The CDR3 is CASSLRGDDYEQYF. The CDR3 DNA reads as TGCGCCAGCAGCTTGCGAGGGGACGACTACGAGCAGTACTTC.